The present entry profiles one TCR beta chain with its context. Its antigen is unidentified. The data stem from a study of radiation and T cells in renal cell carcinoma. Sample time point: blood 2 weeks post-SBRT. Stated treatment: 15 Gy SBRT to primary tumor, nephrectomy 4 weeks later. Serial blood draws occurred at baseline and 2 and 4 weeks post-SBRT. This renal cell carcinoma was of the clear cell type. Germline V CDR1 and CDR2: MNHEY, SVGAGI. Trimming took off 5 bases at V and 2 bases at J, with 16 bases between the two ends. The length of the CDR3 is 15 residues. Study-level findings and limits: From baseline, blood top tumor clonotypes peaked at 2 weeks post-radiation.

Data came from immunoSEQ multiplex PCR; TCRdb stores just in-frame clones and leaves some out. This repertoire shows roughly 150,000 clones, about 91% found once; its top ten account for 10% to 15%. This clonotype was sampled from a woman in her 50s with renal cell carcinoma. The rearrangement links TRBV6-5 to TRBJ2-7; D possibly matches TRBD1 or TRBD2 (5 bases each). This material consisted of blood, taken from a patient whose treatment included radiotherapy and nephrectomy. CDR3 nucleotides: TGTGCCAGCAGTGTAACAGGAGGAAGAGCCTACGAGCAGTACTTC. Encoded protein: CASSVTGGRAYEQYF.